This T cell receptor beta chain emerged from a study of cytomegalovirus exposure and HLA in healthy donors. Germline values: CDR1 SGHNT, CDR2 YENEEA. The CDR3 extends over 15 amino acids. After removal of 4 bases from V and 8 bases from J, the junction contained 13 bases not matched to a gene. The PCR employed 60 Vbeta primers together with 13 Jbeta primers. Using immunoSEQ multiplex PCR, the repertoire was profiled, and TCRdb retains in-frame clones only, with some absent. The sample comprises fewer than 110,000 clones, more than 65% of which are singletons, and around 2% rests with the top ten. As to this clone: Its antigen is unidentified.

Study outcomes and limitations: By HLA locus, TCR association rates varied in a later analysis, with DRB1 showing the most and HLA-C the fewest. Later analysis suggested most CMV-associated TCR beta chains were HLA-restricted.

The chain has TRBV11-3 and TRBJ1-2, with TRBD1 matching over 7 bases. Sequencing was carried out using PBMCs. The origin of this receptor is a man aged 25-45 years in good health and CMV-seronegative. The CDR3 spells CASSSHARQGSGYTF. The CDR3 coding sequence is TGTGCCAGCAGCTCCCATGCTAGACAGGGATCCGGCTACACCTTC.